These 5 T cell receptor beta chains came from one sample sequenced in a study of blood T cell repertoires in COVID-19. Assay: immunoSEQ multiplex PCR; the TCRdb copy retains only in-frame clones and omits some. The sample includes approximately 250,000 clones, over 75% of them seen just once. Sequenced: peripheral blood. Receptor source: a human donor in a cohort sampled during active COVID-19.

This clone showed up just a few times. This chain joins TRBV19 and TRBJ1-2; TRBD1 matches at 10 bases. Germline loops: CDR1 LNHDA, CDR2 SQIVND (reference sequence). The CDR3 is made up of 13 amino acids. V lost 8 bases to trimming and J lost 8 bases; unmatched junction nucleotides: 8. In nucleotides, the CDR3 is TGTGCCAGTCGGGCTGGGACAGGGGAAGGCTACACCTTC. This codes for CASRAGTGEGYTF.

V gene TRBV18 combines with J gene TRBJ2-2, with 8 bases fitting TRBD2. Germline trimming cut 4 bases from V and 2 bases from J; bases unmatched to any gene: 6. Per germline, CDR1 KGHSH and CDR2 LQKENI. CDR3 size: 16 residues. The CDR3 here is CASSLTSGQNTGELFF. The CDR3 DNA reads as TGTGCCAGCTCACTTACTAGCGGACAAAACACCGGGGAGCTGTTTTTT.

The chain links TRBV24-1 to TRBJ2-3; D may be TRBD2 (6 bases). The CDR3 consists of 16 residues. The germline V and J ends were trimmed by 5 bases and 0 bases, with 14 bases remaining between them. CDR1 is KGHDR, CDR2 SFDVKD, per germline. Written as DNA, the CDR3 is TGTGCCACCAGTGGGGCTGGCGGGGACAGCACAGATACGCAGTATTTT. Its translation is CATSGAGGDSTDTQYF.

The CDR3 region is CASSVGQGNTYEQYF. The CDR3 DNA is TGTGCCAGCAGCGTAGGCCAGGGAAATACCTACGAGCAGTACTTC. The rearrangement uses TRBV9 and TRBJ2-7; D perhaps matches TRBD1 (5 bases). Germline V lookup: CDR1 SGDLS, CDR2 YYNGEE. Trimming removed 0 bases at V and 2 bases at J, with 12 bases between. This CDR3 has 15 residues.

This sequence joins TRBV18 and TRBJ1-2, with 7 bases lining up with TRBD1. With 5 bases clipped from V and 5 bases from J, the junction kept 8 bases outside the gene matches. The CDR3 is made up of 14 amino acids. Germline CDR1 and CDR2: KGHSH and LQKENI. The CDR3 loop reads CASSIQGQSYGYTF. DNA for the CDR3: TGTGCCAGCTCAATCCAGGGACAGTCGTATGGCTACACCTTC.